This T cell receptor beta chain stems from a study of T-cell memory formation after mild COVID-19. Trimming stripped 4 bases from V and 0 bases from J, with 11 bases between. Germline V CDR1 and CDR2: SGHRS, YFSETQ. The CDR3 extends over 15 amino acids. It was 5'RACE with constant-segment primers that produced the TCR alpha and TCR beta cDNA libraries, which carried sample barcodes and UMIs. In TCRdb, the 5' RACE reads were re-called with MiXCR into one record per CDR3 protein. The sample shows more than 300,000 distinct CDR3 sequences, more than 13% of them seen only once. The V and J genes are TRBV5-1 and TRBJ2-1; no clear D. The receptor was derived from a man aged 18 to 29 who had mild COVID-19 (a few samples of this study predate the infection). Cell type and time point are not known. Sequenced input: PBMCs or a T cell subset sorted from them (not recorded which). The CDR3 DNA reads TGCGCCAGCAGCCCGATCGATAGCTCCTACAATGAGCAGTTCTTC. Its protein is CASSPIDSSYNEQFF.